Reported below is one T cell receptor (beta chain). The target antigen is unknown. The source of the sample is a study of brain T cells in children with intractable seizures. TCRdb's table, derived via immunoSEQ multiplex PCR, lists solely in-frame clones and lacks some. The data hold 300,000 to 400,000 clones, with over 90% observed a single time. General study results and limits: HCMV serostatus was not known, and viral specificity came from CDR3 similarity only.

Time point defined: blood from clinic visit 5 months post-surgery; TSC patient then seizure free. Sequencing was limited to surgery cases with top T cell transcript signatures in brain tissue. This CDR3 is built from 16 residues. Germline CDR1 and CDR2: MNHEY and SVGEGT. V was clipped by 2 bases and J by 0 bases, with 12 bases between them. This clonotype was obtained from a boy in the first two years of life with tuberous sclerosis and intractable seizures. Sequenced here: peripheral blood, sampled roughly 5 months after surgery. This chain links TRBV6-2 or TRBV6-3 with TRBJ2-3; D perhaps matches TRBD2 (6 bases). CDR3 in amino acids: CASSYPPGVSTDTQYF. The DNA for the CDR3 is TGTGCCAGCAGTTACCCTCCGGGGGTTAGCACAGATACGCAGTATTTT.